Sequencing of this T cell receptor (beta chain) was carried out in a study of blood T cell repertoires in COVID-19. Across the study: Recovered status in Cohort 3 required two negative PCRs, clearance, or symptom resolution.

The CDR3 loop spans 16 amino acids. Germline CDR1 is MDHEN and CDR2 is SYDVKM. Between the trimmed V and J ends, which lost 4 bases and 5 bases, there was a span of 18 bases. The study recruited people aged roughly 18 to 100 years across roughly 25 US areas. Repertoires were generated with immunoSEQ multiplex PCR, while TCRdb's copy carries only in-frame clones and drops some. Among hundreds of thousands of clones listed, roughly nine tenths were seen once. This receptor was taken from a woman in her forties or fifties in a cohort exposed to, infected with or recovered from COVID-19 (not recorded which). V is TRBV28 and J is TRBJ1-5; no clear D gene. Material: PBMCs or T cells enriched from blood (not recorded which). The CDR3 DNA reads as TGTGCCAGCAGTTCTCCTTCAGGAGGTTTGGATCAGCCCCAGCATTTT. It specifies CASSSPSGGLDQPQHF. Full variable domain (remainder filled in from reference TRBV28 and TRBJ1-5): DVKVTQSSRYLVKRTGEKVFLECVQDMDHENMFWYRQDPGLGLRLIYFSYDVKMKEKGDIPEGYSVSREKKERFSLILESASTNQTSMYLCASSSPSGGLDQPQHFGDGTRLSIL.